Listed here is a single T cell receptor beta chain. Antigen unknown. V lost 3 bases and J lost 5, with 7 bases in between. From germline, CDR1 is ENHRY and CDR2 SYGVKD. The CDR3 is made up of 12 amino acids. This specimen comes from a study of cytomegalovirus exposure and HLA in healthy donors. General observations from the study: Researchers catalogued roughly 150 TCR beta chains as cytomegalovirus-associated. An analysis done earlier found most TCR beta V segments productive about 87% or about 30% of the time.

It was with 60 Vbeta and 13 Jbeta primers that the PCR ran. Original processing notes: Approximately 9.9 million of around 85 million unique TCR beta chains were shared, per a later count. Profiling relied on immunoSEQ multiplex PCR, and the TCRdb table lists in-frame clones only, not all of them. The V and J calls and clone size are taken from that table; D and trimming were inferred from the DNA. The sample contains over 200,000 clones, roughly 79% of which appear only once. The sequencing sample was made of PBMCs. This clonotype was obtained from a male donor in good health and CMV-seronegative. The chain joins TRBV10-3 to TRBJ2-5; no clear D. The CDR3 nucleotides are TGTGCCATCAGTGATTCCGAGGAGACCCAGTACTTC. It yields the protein CAISDSEETQYF.